Each of the 9 T cell receptor beta chains below was sequenced from the same sample in a study of cytomegalovirus exposure and HLA in healthy donors. Vbeta (60) and Jbeta (13) primers were used in the PCR. Profiling relied on immunoSEQ multiplex PCR, and the TCRdb table lists in-frame clones only, not all of them. The sample holds some 200,000 clones, around 77% seen once. Sequencing was carried out using PBMCs. The source of these receptors is a woman in her 30s in good health and CMV-seronegative.

This clone has only a few counts. The rearrangement links TRBV5-1 to TRBJ2-3, with TRBD1 identical over 7 bases. The CDR3 spans 14 residues. Germline V CDR1 and CDR2: SGHRS, YFSETQ. V was pared by 4 bases and J by 2 bases, with 4 bases of the junction left unmatched. The CDR3 DNA reads TGCGCCAGCAGCGTCGGGACAGACACAGATACGCAGTATTTT. This translates into CASSVGTDTDTQYF.

The V gene is TRBV19, the J gene TRBJ1-5, with D possibly matching TRBD1 (6 bases). CDR1 and CDR2 from the germline V gene are LNHDA and SQIVND (reference sequence). This CDR3 is built from 15 residues. The V end was cut by 3 bases, the J end by 4 bases, with 13 bases between. The CDR3 protein is CASSISGQTNQPQHF. The DNA for the CDR3 is TGTGCCAGTAGTATCTCTGGACAGACGAATCAGCCCCAGCATTTT.

The chain couples TRBV29-1 to TRBJ1-2; 11 bases are shared with TRBD1. Germline V CDR1 and CDR2: SQVTM, ANQGSEA. CDR3 length: 18 residues. The ends lost 3 bases at V and 5 bases at J; junction bases unmatched: 17. CDR3 protein: CSVDVGSRGTGGIYGYTF. The DNA of the CDR3 is TGCAGCGTTGATGTCGGTTCTCGTGGGACAGGGGGTATTTATGGCTACACCTTC.

The chain couples TRBV10-3 to TRBJ2-4; D not resolved. Trimming took off 2 bases at V and 1 base at J, with 9 bases between the two ends. In germline, CDR1 is ENHRY, CDR2 SYGVKD. The length of the CDR3 is 15 residues. The CDR3 nucleotides read TGTGCCATCAGTGAGCCCGCTATTGCCAAAAACATTCAGTACTTC. It yields the protein CAISEPAIAKNIQYF.

The chain carries TRBV10-3 and TRBJ1-2; perhaps TRBD1 as D (6 bases). The germline V gene encodes CDR1 ENHRY and CDR2 SYGVKD. CDR3 length equals 14 residues. Trimming shortened V by 4 bases and J by 3 bases, and 12 bases separated the two germline ends. The CDR3 DNA reads as TGTGCCATCAGTGTCAGGGACACGGACTATGGCTACACCTTC. Its protein product is CAISVRDTDYGYTF.

This clone was counted once. The chain joins TRBV5-1 to TRBJ1-2, with 8 bases fitting TRBD1. J was trimmed by 13 bases and V by 3 bases; bases with no gene match: 14. The CDR3 has 14 residues. Per the germline V gene, CDR1 is SGHRS and CDR2 is YFSETQ. The CDR3 DNA sequence: TGCGCCAGCAGCTCCCCCAACAGGGGGGATGGAGGCACCTTC. Encoded protein: CASSSPNRGDGGTF.

The chain uses TRBV6-5 and TRBJ1-1; the match to TRBD1 covers 9 bases. The V and J ends lost 2 bases and 4 bases, in that order; junction bases with no gene match: 8. This CDR3 region has 16 residues. Germline CDR1 MNHEY, CDR2 SVGAGI. CDR3 residues: CASSYPKQGAGTEAFF. The CDR3 bases are TGTGCCAGCAGTTACCCGAAACAGGGGGCAGGCACTGAAGCTTTCTTT.

About this clone: A much bigger clone sits one base away, suggesting this may be a read error. V gene TRBV13 combines with J gene TRBJ2-7; D perhaps matches TRBD2 (6 bases). V lost 6 bases, J lost 6 bases, and 9 bases lay in between. The V gene's germline CDR1 is PRHDT and CDR2 FYEKMQ (reference sequence). The CDR3 loop spans 11 amino acids. Here the CDR3 reads CASSYGGEQYF. CDR3 coding DNA: TGTGCCAGCAGTTACGGGGGCGAGCAGTACTTC.

J is TRBJ2-7 and V is TRBV10-3, with D perhaps TRBD1 (6 bases). The CDR3 sequence is 12 residues long. V lost 5 bases to trimming and J lost 5 bases, with 10 bases between them. The germline gives CDR1 ENHRY, CDR2 SYGVKD. The CDR3 region has the DNA TGTGCCATCAGTCATACAGGGAACGAGCAGTACTTC. Translation gives CAISHTGNEQYF.